The TCR beta chain under discussion was sequenced for a study of shared clonotypes between healthy human individuals. General study points: When compared with the clonotypes that were shared by all four sorted-subset donors, the non-shared clonotypes turned out to have lower generation probabilities. Limited genetic and exposure-history diversity came from having few donors.

Data came from immunoSEQ multiplex PCR; TCRdb stores just in-frame clones and leaves some out. Here the sample spans around 2.1 million clones, 85% to 95% being singletons. Naive CD8 populations comprised CD45RO-negative cells positively selected for CCR7, excluding terminally differentiated effector memory CD45RA+ cells. The trim removed 3 bases at V and 2 bases at J, leaving 10 bases unmatched. From germline, CDR1 is SGHTA and CDR2 FQGTGA. There are 18 residues in the CDR3. This clone has only one observation. What it binds is unknown. Sequencing used naive CD8+ T cells from PBMCs. This clonotype originated in a man younger than 35 in good health. Some clones in this sample may be carry-over from other donors' samples. The genes are TRBV7-3 and TRBJ2-1, with 10 nucleotides matching TRBD2. As DNA, the CDR3 is TGTGCCAGCAGCTTCCGGCTAGCGGGAGAAGGGACCTACAATGAGCAGTTCTTC. Amino acids: CASSFRLAGEGTYNEQFF.